A selection of T cell receptor beta chains follows, all from one sample in a study of blood T cell repertoires in COVID-19. Method: immunoSEQ multiplex PCR; TCRdb's copy keeps in-frame clones and lacks some. The sample contains roughly 280,000 clones, roughly 87% of which appear only once. The source material was peripheral blood. The receptors here all came from a woman aged 50 to 65 who had recovered from COVID-19. Both conserved end residues are part of each CDR3. The D gene is left open where the match is weak. Clone size, where shown, is once, few, many, or a class for clones that have expanded.

v_gene,abundance,j_gene,d_gene,len,CDR3nt,CDR3aa
TRBV4-2,.,TRBJ2-4,.,13,TGTGCCAGCAGCGGAGCAACCAAAAACATTCAGTACTTC,CASSGATKNIQYF
TRBV19,.,TRBJ2-3,TRBD2,16,TGTGCCAGTAGTATTGAACAGCGGGGGGGCGTTCATACGCAGTATTTT,CASSIEQRGGVHTQYF
TRBV5-1,.,TRBJ2-3,.,14,TGCGCCAGCAGTTCGCCGGGAGGCACAGATACGCAGTATTTT,CASSSPGGTDTQYF
TRBV2,.,TRBJ1-2,TRBD1,15,TGTGCCAGCAGTTTTGGGACAGGGGCTAACTATGGCTACACCTTC,CASSFGTGANYGYTF
TRBV27,.,TRBJ2-7,.,16,TGTGCCAGCAGTTTAAGGCAGTGGAGCCCCTCCTACGAGCAGTACTTC,CASSLRQWSPSYEQYF
TRBV6-2/TRBV6-3,few,TRBJ2-7,TRBD2,15,TGTGCCAGCAGTAGACTAGCCGACAGTTCCTACGAGCAGTACTTC,CASSRLADSSYEQYF
TRBV28,.,TRBJ1-4,TRBD1,16,TGTGCCAGCGAGGGAAGAGGCCGGACAGGGAATGAAAAACTGTTTTTT,CASEGRGRTGNEKLFF
TRBV7-2,.,TRBJ1-3,.,14,TGTGCCAGCAGCTTAGCGTACGGGTACAACACCATATATTTT,CASSLAYGYNTIYF
TRBV19,.,TRBJ2-7,TRBD1,14,TGTGCCAGTAGTTCCGGGACAGGATTGTACGAGCAGTACTTC,CASSSGTGLYEQYF
TRBV9,.,TRBJ2-2,TRBD2,15,TGTGCCAGCAGCGTTAGCGGGGCGAACACCGGGGAGCTGTTTTTT,CASSVSGANTGELFF
TRBV7-2,.,TRBJ1-1,.,15,TGTGCCAGCAGCTTATCCTTCCAAGCAAACACTGAAGCTTTCTTT,CASSLSFQANTEAFF
TRBV11-2,.,TRBJ1-2,.,14,TGTGCCAGCAGCTATAGAGGGTCGTACTATGGCTACACCTTC,CASSYRGSYYGYTF
TRBV28,.,TRBJ1-1,TRBD1,16,TGTGCCAGCAGTTACTACAGGGGGCTCATGAACACTGAAGCTTTCTTT,CASSYYRGLMNTEAFF
TRBV4-3,.,TRBJ1-5,.,16,TGCGCCAGCAGCCAAGGACTGGTGGGGAGGGATCAGCCCCAGCATTTT,CASSQGLVGRDQPQHF